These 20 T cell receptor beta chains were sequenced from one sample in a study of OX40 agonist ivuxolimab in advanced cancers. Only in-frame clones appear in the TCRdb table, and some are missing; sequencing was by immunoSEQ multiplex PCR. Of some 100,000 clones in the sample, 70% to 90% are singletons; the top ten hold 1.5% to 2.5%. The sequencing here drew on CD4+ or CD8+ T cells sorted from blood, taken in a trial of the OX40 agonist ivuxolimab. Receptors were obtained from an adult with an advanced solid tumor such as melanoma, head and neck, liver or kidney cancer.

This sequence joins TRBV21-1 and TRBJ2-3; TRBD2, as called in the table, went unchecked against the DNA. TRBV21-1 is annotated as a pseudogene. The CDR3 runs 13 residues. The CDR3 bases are TGTGCCAGCAGCAAAGGGGAGCAAGATACGCAGTATTTT. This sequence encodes CASSKGEQDTQYF.

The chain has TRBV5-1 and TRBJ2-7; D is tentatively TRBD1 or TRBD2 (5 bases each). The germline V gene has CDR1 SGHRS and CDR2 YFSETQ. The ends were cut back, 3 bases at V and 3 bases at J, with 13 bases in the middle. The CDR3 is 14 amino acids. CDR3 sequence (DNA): TGCGCCAGCAGCTCCCCGGGACGGGTCTACGAGCAGTACTTC. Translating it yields CASSSPGRVYEQYF.

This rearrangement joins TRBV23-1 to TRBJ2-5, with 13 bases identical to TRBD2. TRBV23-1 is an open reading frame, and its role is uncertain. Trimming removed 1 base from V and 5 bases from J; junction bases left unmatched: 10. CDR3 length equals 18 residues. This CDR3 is CASSQCPGLAGTWETQYF. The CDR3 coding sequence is TGCGCCAGCAGTCAATGCCCGGGACTAGCGGGAACTTGGGAGACCCAGTACTTC.

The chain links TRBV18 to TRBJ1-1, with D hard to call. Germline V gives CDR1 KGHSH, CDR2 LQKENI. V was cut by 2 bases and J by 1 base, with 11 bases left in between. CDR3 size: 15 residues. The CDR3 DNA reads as TGTGCCAGCTCACCAAATGAGGGATGGAACACTGAAGCTTTCTTT. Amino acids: CASSPNEGWNTEAFF. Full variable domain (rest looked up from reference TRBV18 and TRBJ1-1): NAGVMQNPRHLVRRRGQEARLRCSPMKGHSHVYWYRQLPEEGLKFMVYLQKENIIDESGMPKERFSAEFPKEGPSILRIQQVVRGDSAAYFCASSPNEGWNTEAFFGQGTRLTVV.

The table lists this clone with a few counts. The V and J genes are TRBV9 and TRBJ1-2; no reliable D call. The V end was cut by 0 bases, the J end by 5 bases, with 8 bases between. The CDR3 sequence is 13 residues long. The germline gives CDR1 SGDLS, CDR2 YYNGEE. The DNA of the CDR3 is TGTGCCAGCAGCGTAGTGCCGGGTTATGGCTACACCTTC. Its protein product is CASSVVPGYGYTF.

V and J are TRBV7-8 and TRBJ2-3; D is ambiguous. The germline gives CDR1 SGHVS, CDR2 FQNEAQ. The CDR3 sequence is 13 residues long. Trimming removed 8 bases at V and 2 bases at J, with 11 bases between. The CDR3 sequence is CASGLDTTDTQYF. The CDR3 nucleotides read TGTGCCAGCGGGCTAGACACCACAGATACGCAGTATTTT.

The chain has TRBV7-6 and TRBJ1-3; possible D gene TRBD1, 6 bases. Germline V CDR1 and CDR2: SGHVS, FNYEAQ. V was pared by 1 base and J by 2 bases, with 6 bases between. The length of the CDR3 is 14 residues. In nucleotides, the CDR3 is TGTGCCAGCAGCTTAGACAGGGCTGGAAACACCATATATTTT. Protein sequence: CASSLDRAGNTIYF. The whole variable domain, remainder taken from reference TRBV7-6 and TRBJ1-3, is GAGVSQSPRYKVTKRGQDVALRCDPISGHVSLYWYRQALGQGPEFLTYFNYEAQQDKSGLPNDRFSAERPEGSISTLTIQRTEQRDSAMYRCASSLDRAGNTIYFGEGSWLTVV.

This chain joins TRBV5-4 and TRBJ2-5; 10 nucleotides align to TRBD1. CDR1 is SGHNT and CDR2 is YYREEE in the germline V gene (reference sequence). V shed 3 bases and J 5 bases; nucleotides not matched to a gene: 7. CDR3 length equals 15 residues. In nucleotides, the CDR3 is TGTGCCAGCAGCTGGGGGGACAGGGGCCTTGAGACCCAGTACTTC. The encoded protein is CASSWGDRGLETQYF.

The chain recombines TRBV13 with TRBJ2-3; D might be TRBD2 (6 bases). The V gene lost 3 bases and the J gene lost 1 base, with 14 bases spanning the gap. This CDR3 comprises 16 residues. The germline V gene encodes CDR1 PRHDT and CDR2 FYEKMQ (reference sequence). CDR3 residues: CASSFGLREGTDTQYF. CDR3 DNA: TGTGCCAGCAGCTTCGGTCTTAGGGAGGGCACAGATACGCAGTATTTT.

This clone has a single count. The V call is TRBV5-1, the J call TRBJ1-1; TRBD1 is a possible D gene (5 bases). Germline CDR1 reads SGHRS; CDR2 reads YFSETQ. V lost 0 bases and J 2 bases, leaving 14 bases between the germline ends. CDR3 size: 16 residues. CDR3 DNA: TGCGCCAGCAGCTTGGAGTTCGGGGGGGTTAACACTGAAGCTTTCTTT. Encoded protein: CASSLEFGGVNTEAFF.

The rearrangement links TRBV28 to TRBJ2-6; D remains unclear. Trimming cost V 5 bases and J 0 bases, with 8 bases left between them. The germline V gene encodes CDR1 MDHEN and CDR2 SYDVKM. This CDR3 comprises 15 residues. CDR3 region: CASSASISGANVLTF. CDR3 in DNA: TGTGCCAGCAGTGCCTCTATCTCTGGGGCCAACGTCCTGACTTTC.

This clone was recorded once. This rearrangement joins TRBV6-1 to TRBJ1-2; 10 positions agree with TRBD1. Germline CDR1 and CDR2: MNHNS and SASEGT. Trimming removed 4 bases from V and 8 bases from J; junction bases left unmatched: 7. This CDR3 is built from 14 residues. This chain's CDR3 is CASSASTGGTGYTF. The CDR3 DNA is TGTGCCAGCAGTGCTTCGACAGGGGGCACGGGCTACACCTTC.

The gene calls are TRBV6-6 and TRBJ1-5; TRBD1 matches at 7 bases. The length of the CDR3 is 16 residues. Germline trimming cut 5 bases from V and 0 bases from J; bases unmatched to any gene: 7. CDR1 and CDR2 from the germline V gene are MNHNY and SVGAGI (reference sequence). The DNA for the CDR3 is TGTGCCAGCAGTAAACGACAGGGTAGTAGCAATCAGCCCCAGCATTTT. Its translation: CASSKRQGSSNQPQHF.

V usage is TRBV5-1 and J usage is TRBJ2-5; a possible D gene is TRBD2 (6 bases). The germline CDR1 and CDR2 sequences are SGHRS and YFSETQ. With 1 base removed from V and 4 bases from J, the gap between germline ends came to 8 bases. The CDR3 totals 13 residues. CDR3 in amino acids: CASSLLEGETQYF. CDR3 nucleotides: TGCGCCAGCAGCTTGTTGGAGGGAGAGACCCAGTACTTC.

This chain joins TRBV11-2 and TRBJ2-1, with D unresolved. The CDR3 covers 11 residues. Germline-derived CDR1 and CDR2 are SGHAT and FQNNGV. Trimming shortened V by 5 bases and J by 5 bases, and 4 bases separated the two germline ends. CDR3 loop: CASSLNNEQFF. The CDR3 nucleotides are TGTGCCAGCAGCCTCAACAATGAGCAGTTCTTC.

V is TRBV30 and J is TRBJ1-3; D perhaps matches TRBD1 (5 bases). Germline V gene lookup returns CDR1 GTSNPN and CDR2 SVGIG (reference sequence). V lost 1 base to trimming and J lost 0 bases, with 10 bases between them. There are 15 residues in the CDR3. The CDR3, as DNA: TGTGCCTGGAGTGCAGGGCACCCCTCTGGAAACACCATATATTTT. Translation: CAWSAGHPSGNTIYF.

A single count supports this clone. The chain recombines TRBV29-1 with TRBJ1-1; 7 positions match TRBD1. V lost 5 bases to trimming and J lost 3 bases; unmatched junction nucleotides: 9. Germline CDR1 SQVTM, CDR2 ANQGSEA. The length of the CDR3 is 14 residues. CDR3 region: CSVKQGSEYTEAFF. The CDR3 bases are TGCAGCGTTAAACAGGGGTCGGAGTACACTGAAGCTTTCTTT.

The CDR3 sequence is CASSSRTPQETQYF. The CDR3 nucleotides are TGTGCCAGTAGTAGCAGGACACCCCAAGAGACCCAGTACTTC. This chain joins TRBV19 and TRBJ2-5; the D gene is possibly TRBD1 (5 bases). Germline CDR1 and CDR2: LNHDA and SQIVND (reference sequence). The length of the CDR3 is 14 residues. V lost 4 bases and J 1 base, leaving 10 bases between the germline ends.

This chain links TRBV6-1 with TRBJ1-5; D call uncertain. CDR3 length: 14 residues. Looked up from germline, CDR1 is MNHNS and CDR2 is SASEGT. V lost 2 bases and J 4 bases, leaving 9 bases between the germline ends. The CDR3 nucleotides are TGTGCCAGCAGTGAACACGGCGGGAATCAGCCCCAGCATTTT. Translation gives CASSEHGGNQPQHF.

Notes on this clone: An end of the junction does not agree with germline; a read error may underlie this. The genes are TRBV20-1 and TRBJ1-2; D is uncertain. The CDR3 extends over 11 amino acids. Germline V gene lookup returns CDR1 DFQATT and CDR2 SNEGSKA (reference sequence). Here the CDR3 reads CSARGPDGYTF. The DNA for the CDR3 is TGCAGTGCCAGAGGTCCAGATGGCTACACCTTC.